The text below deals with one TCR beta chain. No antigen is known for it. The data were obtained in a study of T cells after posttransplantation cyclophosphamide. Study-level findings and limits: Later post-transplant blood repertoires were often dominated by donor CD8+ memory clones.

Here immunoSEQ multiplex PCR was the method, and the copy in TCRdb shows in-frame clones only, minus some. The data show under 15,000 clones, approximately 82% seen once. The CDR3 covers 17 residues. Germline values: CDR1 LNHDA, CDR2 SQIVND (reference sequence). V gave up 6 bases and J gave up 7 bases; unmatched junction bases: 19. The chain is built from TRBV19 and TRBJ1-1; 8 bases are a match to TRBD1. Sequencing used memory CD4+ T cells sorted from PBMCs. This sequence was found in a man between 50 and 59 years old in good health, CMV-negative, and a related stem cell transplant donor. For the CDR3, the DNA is TGTGCCAGTAGCATAAGTCCGGGACAGGTCGCCCGGTATGAAGCTTTCTTT. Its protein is CASSISPGQVARYEAFF.